The entry that follows covers one TCR beta chain sequence. The CDR3 runs to 13 residues. Germline V CDR1 and CDR2: MNHEY, SMNVEV (reference sequence). V lost 5 bases and J 4 bases, leaving 11 bases between the germline ends. The data were obtained in a study of cytomegalovirus exposure and HLA in healthy donors. Primers for the PCR totalled 60 Vbeta and 13 Jbeta. Here immunoSEQ multiplex PCR was the method, and the copy in TCRdb shows in-frame clones only, minus some. This table holds 110,000 to 150,000 clones, 75% to 85% found once. The sequenced sample consisted of PBMCs. J is TRBJ2-5 and V is TRBV27; D is unclear. The origin of this receptor is a female donor in good health and CMV-seronegative. CDR3 nucleotide sequence: TGTGCCAGCAGTCCGCACTTCCCAGAGACCCAGTACTTC. Amino acids: CASSPHFPETQYF.